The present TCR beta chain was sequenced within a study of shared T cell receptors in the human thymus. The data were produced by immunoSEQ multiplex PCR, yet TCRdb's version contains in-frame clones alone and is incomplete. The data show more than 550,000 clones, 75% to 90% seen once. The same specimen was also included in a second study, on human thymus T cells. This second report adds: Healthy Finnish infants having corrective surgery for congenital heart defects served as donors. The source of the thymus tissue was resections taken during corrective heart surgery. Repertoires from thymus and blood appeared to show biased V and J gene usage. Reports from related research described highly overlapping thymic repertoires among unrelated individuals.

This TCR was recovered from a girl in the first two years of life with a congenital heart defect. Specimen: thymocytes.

Here the CDR3 reads CASSLAAGGPASNSNEQFF. In DNA form, the CDR3 reads TGTGCCAGCAGCTTGGCAGCGGGGGGGCCGGCCAGCAACTCCAATGAGCAGTTCTTC. This chain connects TRBV5-6 to TRBJ2-1, with TRBD2 matching 10 bases. The junction had 15 bases not matched to a gene; V was cut back by 0 bases and J by 6 bases. The germline V gene has CDR1 SGHDT and CDR2 YYEEEE. CDR3 length: 19 residues.